These T cell receptor beta chains were read from a single sample in a study of T cell responses to AZD1222 COVID-19 vaccine. TCRdb keeps only in-frame clones here, not all; method: immunoSEQ multiplex PCR. The data hold tens of thousands of clones, with 60% to 85% observed a single time. The sequencing used peripheral blood, collected 28 days after the second AZD1222 dose. Receptor source: an adult who received the AZD1222 COVID-19 vaccine. Both conserved end residues are part of each CDR3. The order of the fields is D gene, J gene, V gene, CDR3 protein. D genes are given only for firm matches.

- | TRBJ2-1 | TRBV12-3/TRBV12-4 | CASSFGNNEQFF
TRBD2 | TRBJ2-3 | TRBV4-3 | CASSQELAAGGLLDTQYF
TRBD1 | TRBJ2-7 | TRBV15 | CATKSGGSQDEQYF
TRBD1 | TRBJ2-7 | TRBV5-6 | CASSRGQYEQYF
TRBD1 | TRBJ2-2 | TRBV2 | CASSPRTGDVGELFF
- | TRBJ1-1 | TRBV3-1/TRBV3-2 | CASSQDRFGQLNTEAFF
- | TRBJ2-6 | TRBV7-2 | CASSLIKAGANVLTF
TRBD1 | TRBJ2-1 | TRBV11-3 | CASSLDYRDRVSEQFF
- | TRBJ1-2 | TRBV11-2 | CASSLDRLNYGYTF
TRBD1 | TRBJ1-2 | TRBV19 | CASRNPGQGDYGYTF
- | TRBJ1-1 | TRBV12-3/TRBV12-4 | CASSLPPAAEAFF
- | TRBJ1-1 | TRBV6-5 | CASSPGPSTEAFF
- | TRBJ2-2 | TRBV7-2 | CASSSSRQNTGELFF
- | TRBJ1-2 | TRBV5-1 | CASSLEWDYGYTF
- | TRBJ1-1 | TRBV6-5 | CASRQSWVENTEAFF
TRBD1 | TRBJ1-1 | TRBV5-1 | CASSRDSRNTEAFF
- | TRBJ1-4 | TRBV24-1 | CATSDPRGTNEKLFF
TRBD2 | TRBJ2-1 | TRBV5-4 | CASSLELARNEQFF
- | TRBJ1-1 | TRBV7-6 | CASSEQGGSTEAFF
- | TRBJ1-1 | TRBV27 | CASSPLTVNTEAFF
- | TRBJ1-5 | TRBV4-3 | CASSQTTGSMAQPQHF
- | TRBJ2-7 | TRBV5-8 | CASSHKRDTSSYEQYF
TRBD1 | TRBJ1-2 | TRBV20-1 | CSASLNGGTGYSYGYTF
- | TRBJ1-5 | TRBV29-1 | CSVSQGSNQPQHF
TRBD2 | TRBJ2-3 | TRBV7-8 | CASSRGGSVDTQYF
TRBD1 | TRBJ2-7 | TRBV11-2 | CASSLDRGQGTYEQYF
- | TRBJ2-7 | TRBV11-2 | CASADTASYEQYF
- | TRBJ2-3 | TRBV6-5 | CASRGTAGRDTQYF
TRBD1 | TRBJ1-2 | TRBV29-1 | CSVEGGTVNYGYTF
- | TRBJ2-2 | TRBV4-3 | CASSQDSGTGELFF
- | TRBJ1-1 | TRBV7-2 | CASSSPGQMNTEAFF
TRBD1 | TRBJ1-6 | TRBV11-2 | CASSLITGGIGNSPLHF
TRBD1 | TRBJ2-1 | TRBV11-3 | CASSSRDRGDNEQFF
- | TRBJ1-1 | TRBV28 | CASRPALGNTEAFF
TRBD2 | TRBJ2-7 | TRBV18 | CASSPGLAGGYEQYF
- | TRBJ2-1 | TRBV12-3/TRBV12-4 | CASSSRGGNEQFF
- | TRBJ1-2 | TRBV4-1 | CASSQESVGVAGYTF
- | TRBJ2-1 | TRBV19 | CASSIDVGAGTTYNEQFF
- | TRBJ1-3 | TRBV28 | CASRTGHSFQNTIYF
- | TRBJ2-7 | TRBV19 | CASSRGNFYEQYF
TRBD1 | TRBJ1-1 | TRBV7-9 | CASSLSGQAEAEAFF
TRBD2 | TRBJ2-5 | TRBV7-9 | CASSRKPGTSGGGQETQYF
- | TRBJ1-2 | TRBV11-2 | CASSSDPTVNYGYTF
- | TRBJ1-1 | TRBV14 | CASSQMMDTEAFF
- | TRBJ2-2 | TRBV5-1 | CASRSSGQMNEWEKLFF
- | TRBJ2-7 | TRBV6-5 | CASSSSHSTYEQYF
- | TRBJ2-7 | TRBV5-1 | CASSFSRDVSYEQYF
TRBD1 | TRBJ1-6 | TRBV4-2 | CASSPGRDSINPLHF
TRBD1 | TRBJ2-7 | TRBV5-6 | CASSPWVGQGSDEQYF
- | TRBJ2-6 | TRBV18 | CASSPQGWGSGANVLTF
- | TRBJ2-1 | TRBV28 | CASCSPGRRSYNEQFF
- | TRBJ2-4 | TRBV2 | CASSLQGVGNIQYF
TRBD1 | TRBJ2-7 | TRBV7-8 | CASSLGQGAPQSEQYF
TRBD1 | TRBJ1-1 | TRBV19 | CASSMEGAEAFF
- | TRBJ2-3 | TRBV27 | CASSSPGRGGTDTQYF